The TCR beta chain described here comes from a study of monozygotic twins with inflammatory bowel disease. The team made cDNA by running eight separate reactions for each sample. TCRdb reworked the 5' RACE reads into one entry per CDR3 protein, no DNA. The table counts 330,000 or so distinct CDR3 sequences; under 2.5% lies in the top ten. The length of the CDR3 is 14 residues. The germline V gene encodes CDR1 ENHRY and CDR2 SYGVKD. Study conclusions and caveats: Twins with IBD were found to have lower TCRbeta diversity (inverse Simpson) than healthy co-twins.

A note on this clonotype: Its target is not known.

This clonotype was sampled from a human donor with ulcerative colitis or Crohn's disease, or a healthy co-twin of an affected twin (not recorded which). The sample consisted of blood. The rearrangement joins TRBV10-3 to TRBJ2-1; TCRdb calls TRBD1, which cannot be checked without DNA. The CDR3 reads CAISEWGESNEQFF.